The sequence of this TCR beta chain was determined in a study of chronic HIV infection and antiretroviral therapy (dated by TCRdb to the mid-2010s). The library was built by means of 5' RACE. The instrument was an Illumina MiSeq. TCRdb trimmed public reads at Q25 via fastp, called clones via MiXCR and kept in-frame beta chains. For every CDR3 protein sequence, its rows merge into one entry that carries the most common genes and DNA. The sample contains approximately 30,000 distinct CDR3 sequences, more than 7.5% of them found a single time. Under 3% of the sample is in the top ten clones. Counted from cysteine to phenylalanine, this CDR3 has 14 amino acids. CDR3 DNA only is kept here, 42 bases in frame from base 1. As encoded in the germline V gene (reference sequence), CDR1 is LGHDT while CDR2 is YNNKEL. V is pared back by 1 base and J by 7 bases, with 13 bases lying between the germline termini. This clonotype was observed at least ten times. Which antigen it targets is not known. One base away there is no much larger clone; base qualities are not given.

This clonotype was sampled from an adult who had HIV and had not received antiretroviral therapy, or was an uninfected healthy control (not recorded which). Sequencing was carried out using peripheral blood. The chain joins TRBV3-1 to TRBJ1-1, with the D gene call left open. At the DNA level, the sequence is TGTGCCAGCAGCCAAGTCTCCGGGTGGGGTGAAGCTTTCTTT. Its translation is CASSQVSGWGEAFF.